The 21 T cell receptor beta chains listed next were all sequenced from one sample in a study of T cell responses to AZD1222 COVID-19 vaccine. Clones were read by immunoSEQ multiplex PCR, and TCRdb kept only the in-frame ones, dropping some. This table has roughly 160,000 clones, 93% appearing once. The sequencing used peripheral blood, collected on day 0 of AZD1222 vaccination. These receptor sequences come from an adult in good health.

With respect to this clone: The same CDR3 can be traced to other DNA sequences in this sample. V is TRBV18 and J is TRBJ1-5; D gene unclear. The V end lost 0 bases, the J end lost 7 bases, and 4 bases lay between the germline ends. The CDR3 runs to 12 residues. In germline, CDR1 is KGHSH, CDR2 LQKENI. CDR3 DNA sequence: TGTGCCAGCTCACCACCGGGCCAGCCCCAGCATTTT. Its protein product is CASSPPGQPQHF.

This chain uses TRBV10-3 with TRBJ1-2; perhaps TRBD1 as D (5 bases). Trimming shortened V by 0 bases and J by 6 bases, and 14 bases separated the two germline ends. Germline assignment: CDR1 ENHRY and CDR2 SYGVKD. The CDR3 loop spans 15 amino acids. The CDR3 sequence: CAISESGREGDGYTF. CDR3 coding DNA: TGTGCCATCAGTGAGTCCGGCAGGGAGGGTGATGGCTACACCTTC.

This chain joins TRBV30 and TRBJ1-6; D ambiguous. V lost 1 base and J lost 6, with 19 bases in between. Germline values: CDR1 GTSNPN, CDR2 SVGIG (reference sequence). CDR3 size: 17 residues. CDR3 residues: CAWSDSWEGVGNSPLHF. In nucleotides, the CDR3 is TGTGCCTGGAGTGACTCATGGGAGGGAGTTGGTAATTCACCCCTCCACTTT. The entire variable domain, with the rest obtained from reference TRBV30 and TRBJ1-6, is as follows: SQTIHQWPATLVQPVGSPLSLECTVEGTSNPNLYWYRQAAGRGLQLLFYSVGIGQISSEVPQNLSASRPQDRQFILSSKKLLLSDSGFYLCAWSDSWEGVGNSPLHFGNGTRLTVT.

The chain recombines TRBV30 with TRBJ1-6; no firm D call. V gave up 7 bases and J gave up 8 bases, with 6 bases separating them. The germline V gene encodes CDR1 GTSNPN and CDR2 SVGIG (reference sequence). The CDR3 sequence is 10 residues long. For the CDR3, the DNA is TGTGCCTCTGGATATTCACCCCTCCACTTT. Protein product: CASGYSPLHF.

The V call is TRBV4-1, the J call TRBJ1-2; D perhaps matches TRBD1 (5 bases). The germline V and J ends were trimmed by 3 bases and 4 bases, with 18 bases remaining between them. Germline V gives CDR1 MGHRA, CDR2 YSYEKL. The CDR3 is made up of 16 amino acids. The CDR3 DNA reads TGCGCCAGCAGCCATGGTTCGGTAGGGGCTGGCTATGGCTACACCTTC. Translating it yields CASSHGSVGAGYGYTF.

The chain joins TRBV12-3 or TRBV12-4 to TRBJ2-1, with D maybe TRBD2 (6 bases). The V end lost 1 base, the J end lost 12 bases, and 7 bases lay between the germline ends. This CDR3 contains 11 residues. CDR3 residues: CASSLVGGQFF. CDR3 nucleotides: TGTGCCAGCAGTTTAGTCGGGGGGCAGTTCTTC.

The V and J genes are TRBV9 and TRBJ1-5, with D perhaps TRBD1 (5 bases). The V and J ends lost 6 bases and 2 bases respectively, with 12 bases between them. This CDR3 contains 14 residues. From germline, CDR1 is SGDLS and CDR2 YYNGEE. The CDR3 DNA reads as TGTGCCAGCAACCCCGCGGGGGGCAATCAGCCCCAGCATTTT. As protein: CASNPAGGNQPQHF.

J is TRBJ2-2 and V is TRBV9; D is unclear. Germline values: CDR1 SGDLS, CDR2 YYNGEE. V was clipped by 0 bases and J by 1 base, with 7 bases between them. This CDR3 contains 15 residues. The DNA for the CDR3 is TGTGCCAGCAGCGTAGAGAGCATGAACACCGGGGAGCTGTTTTTT. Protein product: CASSVESMNTGELFF.

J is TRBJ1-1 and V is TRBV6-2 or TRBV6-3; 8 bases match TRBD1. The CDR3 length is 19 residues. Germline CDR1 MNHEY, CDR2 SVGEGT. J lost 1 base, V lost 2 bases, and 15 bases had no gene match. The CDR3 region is CASSYGTGASLVKNTEAFF. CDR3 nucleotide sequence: TGTGCCAGCAGTTACGGGACAGGAGCCTCTCTAGTAAAGAACACTGAAGCTTTCTTT.

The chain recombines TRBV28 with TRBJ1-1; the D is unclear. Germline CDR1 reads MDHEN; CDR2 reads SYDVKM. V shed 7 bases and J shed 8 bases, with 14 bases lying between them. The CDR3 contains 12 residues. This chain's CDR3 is CASKDVRSEAFF. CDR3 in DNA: TGTGCCAGCAAGGATGTAAGGAGCGAAGCTTTCTTT.

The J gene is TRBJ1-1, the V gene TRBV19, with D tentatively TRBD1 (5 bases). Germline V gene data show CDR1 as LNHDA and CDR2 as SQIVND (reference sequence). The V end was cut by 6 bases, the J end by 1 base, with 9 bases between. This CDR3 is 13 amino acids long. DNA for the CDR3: TGTGCCAGTAGAATCAGGGCGAACACTGAAGCTTTCTTT. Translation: CASRIRANTEAFF.

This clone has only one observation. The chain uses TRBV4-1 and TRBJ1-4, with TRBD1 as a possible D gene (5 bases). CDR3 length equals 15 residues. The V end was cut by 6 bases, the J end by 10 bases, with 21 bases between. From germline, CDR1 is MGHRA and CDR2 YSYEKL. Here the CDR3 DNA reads TGCGCCAGCAGTCAAATCGGACCTCTGGGGGGAAAACTGTTTTTT. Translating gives CASSQIGPLGGKLFF.

The CDR3 region is CASSLFLGRKSSYNSPLHF. The CDR3 DNA reads as TGTGCCAGCAGCCTATTTCTTGGGCGTAAGAGCTCCTATAATTCACCCCTCCACTTT. The chain links TRBV7-9 to TRBJ1-6; D is unclear. With 5 bases removed from V and 0 bases from J, the gap between germline ends came to 20 bases. Germline lookup yields CDR1 SEHNR and CDR2 FQNEAQ (reference sequence). This CDR3 is built from 19 residues.

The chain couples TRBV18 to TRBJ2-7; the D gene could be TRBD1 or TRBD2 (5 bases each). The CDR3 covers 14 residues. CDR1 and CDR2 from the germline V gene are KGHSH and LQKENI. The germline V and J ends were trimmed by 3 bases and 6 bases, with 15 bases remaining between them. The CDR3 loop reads CASSPVTGGGEQYF. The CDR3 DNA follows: TGTGCCAGCTCACCCGTTACAGGCGGAGGCGAGCAGTACTTC.

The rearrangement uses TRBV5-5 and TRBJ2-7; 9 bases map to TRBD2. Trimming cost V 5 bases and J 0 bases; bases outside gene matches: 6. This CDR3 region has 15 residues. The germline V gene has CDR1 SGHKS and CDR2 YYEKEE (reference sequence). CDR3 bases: TGTGCCAGCAGTTATGCGGGACTAGCCTCCTACGAGCAGTACTTC. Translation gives CASSYAGLASYEQYF.

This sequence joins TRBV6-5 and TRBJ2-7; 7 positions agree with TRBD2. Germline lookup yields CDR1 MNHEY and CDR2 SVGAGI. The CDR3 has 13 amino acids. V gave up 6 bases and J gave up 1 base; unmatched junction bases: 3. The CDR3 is CASSRAGSYEQYF. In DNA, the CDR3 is TGTGCCAGCAGCCGAGCGGGATCCTACGAGCAGTACTTC.

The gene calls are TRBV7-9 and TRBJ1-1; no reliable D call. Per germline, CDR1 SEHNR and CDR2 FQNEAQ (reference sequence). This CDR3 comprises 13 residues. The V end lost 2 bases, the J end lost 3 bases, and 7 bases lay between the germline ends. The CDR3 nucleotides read TGTGCCAGCAGCTTATCTCAGTACACTGAAGCTTTCTTT. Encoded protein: CASSLSQYTEAFF.

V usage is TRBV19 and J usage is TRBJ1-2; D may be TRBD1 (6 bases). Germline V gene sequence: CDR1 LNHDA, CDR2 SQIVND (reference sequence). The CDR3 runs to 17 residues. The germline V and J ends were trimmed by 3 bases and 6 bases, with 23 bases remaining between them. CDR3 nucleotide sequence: TGTGCCAGTAGTATGGGCGGGGGCTTTAGGAGGGAAGATGGCTACACCTTC. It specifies CASSMGGGFRREDGYTF.

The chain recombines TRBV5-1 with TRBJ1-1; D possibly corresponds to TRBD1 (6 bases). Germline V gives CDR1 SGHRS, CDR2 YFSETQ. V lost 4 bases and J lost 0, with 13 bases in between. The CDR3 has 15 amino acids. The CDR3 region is CASSITGSLNTEAFF. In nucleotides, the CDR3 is TGCGCCAGCAGCATAACAGGGTCCCTGAACACTGAAGCTTTCTTT.

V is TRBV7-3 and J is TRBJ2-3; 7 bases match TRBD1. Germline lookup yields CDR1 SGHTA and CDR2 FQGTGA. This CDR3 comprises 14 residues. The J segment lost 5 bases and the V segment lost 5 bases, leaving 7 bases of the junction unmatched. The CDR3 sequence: CASSIQGREDTQYF. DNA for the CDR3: TGTGCCAGCAGCATACAGGGGAGAGAAGATACGCAGTATTTT.

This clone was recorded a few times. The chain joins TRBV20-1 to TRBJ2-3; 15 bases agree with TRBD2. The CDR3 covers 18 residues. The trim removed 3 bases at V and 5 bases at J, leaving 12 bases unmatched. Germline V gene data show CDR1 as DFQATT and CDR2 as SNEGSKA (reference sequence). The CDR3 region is CSASSAGLAGGGGDTQYF. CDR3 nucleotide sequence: TGCAGTGCTAGTTCTGCGGGACTAGCGGGGGGCGGTGGAGATACGCAGTATTTT.